Described below is a single T cell receptor (beta chain) sequence and its context. One end of the junction is discordant with germline, which a read error may explain. Data came from immunoSEQ multiplex PCR; TCRdb stores just in-frame clones and leaves some out. Of fewer than 55,000 clones detected, nearly 95% appear once; the ten largest clones hold under 0.65%. This sample is part of a study of T cell changes during pregnancy in multiple sclerosis. Germline loops: CDR1 MNHNS, CDR2 SASEGT. The CDR3 is made up of 14 amino acids. The source of this sequence is a female donor with multiple sclerosis, enrolled in a pregnancy study. V and J are TRBV6-1 and TRBJ2-5; 10 bases match TRBD2. Sequences were derived from CD4+ T cells from peripheral blood mononuclear cells, sampled in the third trimester of pregnancy. This CDR3 reads CASGERGGRETQYF. The CDR3 nucleotides are TGTGCCAGCGGTGAGCGGGGGGGCAGGGAGACCCAGTACTTC.